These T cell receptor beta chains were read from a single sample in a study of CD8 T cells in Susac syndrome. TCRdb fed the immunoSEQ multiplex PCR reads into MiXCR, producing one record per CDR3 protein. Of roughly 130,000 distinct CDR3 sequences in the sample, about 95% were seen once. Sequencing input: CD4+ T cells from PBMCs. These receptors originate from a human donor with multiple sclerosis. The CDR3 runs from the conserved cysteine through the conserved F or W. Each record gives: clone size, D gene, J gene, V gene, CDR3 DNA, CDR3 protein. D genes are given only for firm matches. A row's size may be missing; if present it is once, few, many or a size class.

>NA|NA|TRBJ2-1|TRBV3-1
TGTGCCAGCAGCTCCCGAGGATTCGGGGGTCTCTCCTACAATGAGCAGTTCTTC
CASSSRGFGGLSYNEQFF
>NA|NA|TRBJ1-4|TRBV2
TGTGCCAGCATGGGGGAAGAGGAAAAACTGTTTTTT
CASMGEEEKLFF
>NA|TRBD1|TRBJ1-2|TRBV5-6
TGTGCCAGCAGCGAAGGACAGGGGAGTTATGGCTACACCTTC
CASSEGQGSYGYTF
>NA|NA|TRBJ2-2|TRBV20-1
TGCAGTGCTAGCGGGGGATTGGTTCCCGGGGAGCTGTTTTTT
CSASGGLVPGELFF
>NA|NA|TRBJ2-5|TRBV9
TGTGCCAGCAGCGTAGCAGCAGGGAAGAAGGAGACCCAGTACTTC
CASSVAAGKKETQYF
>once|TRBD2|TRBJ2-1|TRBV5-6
TGTGCCAGCAGCTTATATGAGCGGGGGCGATACAATGAGCAGTTCTTC
CASSLYERGRYNEQFF
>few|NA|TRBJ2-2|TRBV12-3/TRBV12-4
TGTGCCAGCAGTTTGGGCTTGAACACCGGGGAGCTGTTTTTT
CASSLGLNTGELFF
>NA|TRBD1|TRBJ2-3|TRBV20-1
TGCAGTGCTAGTTGGACAGGGGCAGATACGCAGTATTTT
CSASWTGADTQYF
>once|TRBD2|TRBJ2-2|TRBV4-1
TGCGCCAGCAGCCAAGAAGGTTCTAGCGGGTTTGGGTACTACGGGGAGCTGTTTTTT
CASSQEGSSGFGYYGELFF
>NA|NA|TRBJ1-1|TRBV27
TGTGCCAGCAGTTTATCGGTCGGGGGCATGAACACTGAAGCTTTCTTT
CASSLSVGGMNTEAFF
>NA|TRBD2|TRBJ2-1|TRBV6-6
TGTGCCAGCAGTACCGCGACCTCGGGGGGGCTTGAGCAGTTCTTC
CASSTATSGGLEQFF
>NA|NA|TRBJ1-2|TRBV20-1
TGCAGTGCTAGAGAGGGTGCGCGGGTTTTGGGCTACACCTTC
CSAREGARVLGYTF
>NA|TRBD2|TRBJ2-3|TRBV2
TGTGCCAGCAGTGGGGCGGGAGGGCCCCGCACAGATACGCAGTATTTT
CASSGAGGPRTDTQYF
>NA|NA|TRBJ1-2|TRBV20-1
TGCAGTGCTAGAGTGGCACGCAGCGCTTATGGCTACACCTTC
CSARVARSAYGYTF
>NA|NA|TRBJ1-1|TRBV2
TGTGCCAGCAGGGAGGACAGTGTCACTGAAGCTTTCTTT
CASREDSVTEAFF
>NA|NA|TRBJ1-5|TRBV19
TGTGCCAGTAGAAGTTCGAATCAGCCCCAGCATTTT
CASRSSNQPQHF
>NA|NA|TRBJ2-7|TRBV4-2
TGTGCCAGCAGCCGAGGAAAAACCTACGAGCAGTACTTC
CASSRGKTYEQYF
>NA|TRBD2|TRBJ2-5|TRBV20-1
TGCAGTGCTAGTCCCCTAACTAGCGGGGGGGCCAGATGGGAGACCCAGTACTTC
CSASPLTSGGARWETQYF
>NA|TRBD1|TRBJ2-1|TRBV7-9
TGTGCCAGCAGTCCCGGGACAGGGGGATTCAATGAGCAGTTCTTC
CASSPGTGGFNEQFF
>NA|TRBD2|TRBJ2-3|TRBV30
TGTGCCTGGAGTAAAGCGGGGGGCGCAGATACGCAGTATTTT
CAWSKAGGADTQYF
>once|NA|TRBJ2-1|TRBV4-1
TGCGCCAGCAGCCAAGATCCTTCCTTCTACAATGAGCAGTTCTTC
CASSQDPSFYNEQFF
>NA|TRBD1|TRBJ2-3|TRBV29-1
TGCAGCGCGGGACAGGGGACAGATACGCAGTATTTT
CSAGQGTDTQYF
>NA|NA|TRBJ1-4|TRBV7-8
TGTGCCAGCAGCCCCCGCCTGGGGAAACTGTTTTTT
CASSPRLGKLFF
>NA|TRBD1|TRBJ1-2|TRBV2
TGTGCCAGCAGCCGACGACAGGGGCCTTCTAACTATGGCTACACCTTC
CASSRRQGPSNYGYTF
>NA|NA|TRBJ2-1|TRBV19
TGTGCCAGTAGAAAAGGCTCGGTTGGAGGGAGCTCCTACAATGAGCAGTTCTTC
CASRKGSVGGSSYNEQFF
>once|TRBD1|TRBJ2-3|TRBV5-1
TGCGCCAGCAGCTTCGGACAGGGTCCAGATACGCAGTATTTT
CASSFGQGPDTQYF
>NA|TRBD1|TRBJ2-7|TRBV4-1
TGCGCCAGCAGCATGGACAGGGCGATCCACGAGCAGTACTTC
CASSMDRAIHEQYF
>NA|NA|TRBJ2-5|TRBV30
TGTGCCTGGAGTCCATTGAAGACCCAGTACTTC
CAWSPLKTQYF
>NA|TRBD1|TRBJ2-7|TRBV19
TGTGCCAGTAGTATCGCCGCGACAGGGGAGCACGAGCAGTACTTC
CASSIAATGEHEQYF
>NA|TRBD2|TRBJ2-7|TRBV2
TGTGCCAGCATGAGGCGGGAGGGCGACGAGCAGTACTTC
CASMRREGDEQYF
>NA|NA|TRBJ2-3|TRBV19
TGTGCCAGTAGTAGAGACAAGGATACGCAGTATTTT
CASSRDKDTQYF
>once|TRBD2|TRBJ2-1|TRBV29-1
TGCAGCGCGGGGACTGCGGGGGATGAGCAGTTCTTC
CSAGTAGDEQFF
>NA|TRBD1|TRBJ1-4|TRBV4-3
TGCGCCAGCAGCCCTCAGGACAGGAATGAAAAACTGTTTTTT
CASSPQDRNEKLFF
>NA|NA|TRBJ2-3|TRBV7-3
TGTGCCAGCAGCCTCGACCCCCTTCGTACAGATACGCAGTATTTT
CASSLDPLRTDTQYF
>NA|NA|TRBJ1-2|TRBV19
TGTGCCAGTAGTATCCGACCGGCATCAAACTATGGCTACACCTTC
CASSIRPASNYGYTF
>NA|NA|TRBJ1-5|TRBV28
TGTGCCAGCAGTTCCGCAGGGATCGGCGGCAATCAGCCCCAGCATTTT
CASSSAGIGGNQPQHF
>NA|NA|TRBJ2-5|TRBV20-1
TGCAGTGCTCGCGGACAGTCCCAAGAGACCCAGTACTTC
CSARGQSQETQYF
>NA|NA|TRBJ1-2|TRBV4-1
TGCGCCAGCAGCCAAGGCACAGGGAAAAGTGGCTACACCTTC
CASSQGTGKSGYTF
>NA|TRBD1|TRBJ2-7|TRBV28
TGTGCCAGCAGTTTCTCGGACAGGGGCTACGAGCAGTACTTC
CASSFSDRGYEQYF